The 6 T cell receptor beta chains in this list originate from one sample, sequenced in a study of cytomegalovirus exposure and HLA in healthy donors. The PCR employed 60 Vbeta primers together with 13 Jbeta primers. Assay: immunoSEQ multiplex PCR; the TCRdb copy retains only in-frame clones and omits some. The sample consists of about 180,000 clones, approximately 70% of them appearing once. Sequencing was done on a sample of PBMCs. Source of these receptors: a human donor in good health.

Here the CDR3 reads CASSYGTSGGWEQYF. As DNA, the CDR3 is TGTGCCAGCAGTTATGGGACTAGCGGGGGGTGGGAGCAGTACTTC. V is TRBV7-2 and J is TRBJ2-7; TRBD2 matches 15 bases. J lost 7 bases, V lost 6 bases, and 7 bases had no gene match. Germline CDR1 SGHTA, CDR2 FQGNSA. The CDR3 extends over 15 amino acids.

J is TRBJ2-5 and V is TRBV11-2; 9 bases are shared with TRBD2. CDR1 and CDR2 from the germline V gene are SGHAT and FQNNGV. J lost 10 bases, V lost 4 bases, and 10 bases had no gene match. CDR3 size: 14 residues. The CDR3 sequence: CASSSGLASGYQYF. The CDR3 bases are TGTGCCAGCAGCTCGGGACTAGCATCCGGATACCAGTACTTC.

The V and J genes are TRBV25-1 and TRBJ1-2, with a possible D match to TRBD1 (6 bases). V was clipped by 3 bases and J by 4 bases, with 15 bases between them. The CDR3 extends over 15 amino acids. Germline CDR1 is MGHDK and CDR2 is SYGVNS. CDR3 region: CASSDPGEGSYGYTF. CDR3 coding DNA: TGTGCCAGCAGTGACCCAGGGGAGGGGTCCTATGGCTACACCTTC.

The chain carries TRBV7-2 and TRBJ2-7; tentative D call: TRBD1 (6 bases). This CDR3 has 13 residues. CDR1 is SGHTA and CDR2 is FQGNSA in the germline V gene. The V and J ends lost 2 bases and 6 bases respectively, with 11 bases between them. The CDR3 nucleotides read TGTGCCAGCAGCTTAAATATCAGGGGCGAGCAGTACTTC. This translates into CASSLNIRGEQYF.

The chain uses TRBV4-1 and TRBJ2-7; 10 bases match TRBD1. Germline CDR1 MGHRA, CDR2 YSYEKL. V dropped 2 bases and J dropped 3; count of bases not matched to a gene: 4. The CDR3 length is 15 residues. This CDR3 reads CASSQSGTGVYEQYF. Written as DNA, the CDR3 is TGCGCCAGCAGCCAATCCGGGACAGGGGTCTACGAGCAGTACTTC.

This clone was detected a few times. This chain links TRBV5-1 with TRBJ2-3; 12 positions match TRBD2. CDR3 length: 16 amino acids. Losses at the gene ends were 3 bases for V and 5 bases for J; bases not matched to a gene: 7. Germline CDR1 and CDR2: SGHRS and YFSETQ. DNA of the CDR3: TGCGCCAGCAGCTCACCTAGCGGGGGGGCTTTAGATACGCAGTATTTT. Translating it yields CASSSPSGGALDTQYF.